These 22 T cell receptor beta chains originate from one sample sequenced in a study of T cells after yellow fever vaccination. TCRdb re-derived calls from the 5' RACE reads in MiXCR, one entry per CDR3 protein. The profile shows approximately 600,000 distinct CDR3 sequences, 9% to 15% of them singletons. The sequencing used PBMCs, collected on the day of the yellow fever booster vaccination. These receptors all stem from a man aged 25-45 years who received the YFV17D yellow fever vaccine.

The genes are TRBV6-1 and TRBJ1-1, with a tentative D call TRBD1 (5 bases). Germline CDR1 and CDR2: MNHNS and SASEGT. Trimming removed 6 bases at V and 6 bases at J, with 14 bases between. CDR3 length: 13 amino acids. The CDR3 sequence: CASSPRERAEAFF. CDR3 coding DNA: TGTGCCAGCAGCCCCAGGGAGAGGGCTGAAGCTTTCTTT.

The J gene is TRBJ2-7, the V gene TRBV4-3; D ambiguous. Between the trimmed V and J ends, which lost 0 bases and 6 bases, there was a span of 15 bases. The CDR3 length is 15 residues. Germline V lookup: CDR1 LGHNA, CDR2 YSLEER. The CDR3 DNA is TGCGCCAGCAGCCAAGATAGGGCCGCCCCCGGCGAGCAGTACTTC. Its protein product is CASSQDRAAPGEQYF.

This clonotype appeared a few times. This chain uses TRBV19 with TRBJ2-3; possibly TRBD2 for D (6 bases). The CDR3 spans 13 residues. Trimming removed 10 bases at V and 7 bases at J, with 18 bases between. The germline V gene encodes CDR1 LNHDA and CDR2 SQIVND (reference sequence). The CDR3 reads CATQLAGGNTQYF. The CDR3 nucleotides read TGTGCCACCCAGCTGGCGGGCGGGAATACGCAGTATTTT. Variable domain in full (rest from reference TRBV19 and TRBJ2-3): DGGITQSPKYLFRKEGQNVTLSCEQNLNHDAMYWYRQDPGQGLRLIYYSQIVNDFQKGDIAEGYSVSREKKESFPLTVTSAQKNPTAFYLCATQLAGGNTQYFGPGTRLTVL.

This clonotype occurred a few times. This chain uses TRBV4-2 with TRBJ2-6; D is possibly TRBD1 (5 bases). CDR3 length equals 16 residues. With 3 bases removed from V and 2 bases from J, the gap between germline ends came to 11 bases. Looked up from germline, CDR1 is LGHNA and CDR2 is YNFKEQ. Here the CDR3 reads CASSHAQAAGANVLTF. In DNA, the CDR3 is TGTGCCAGCAGCCATGCACAGGCGGCTGGGGCCAACGTCCTGACTTTC.

The V and J genes are TRBV25-1 and TRBJ2-7; maybe TRBD2 (5 bases). The germline CDR1 and CDR2 sequences are MGHDK and SYGVNS. There are 15 residues in the CDR3. The V gene lost 4 bases and the J gene lost 2 bases, with 15 bases spanning the gap. CDR3: CASSARRGPAYEQYF. The CDR3 DNA follows: TGTGCCAGCAGTGCGCGGCGCGGGCCGGCCTACGAGCAGTACTTC.

This clonotype has just a few counts. This sequence joins TRBV20-1 and TRBJ2-1, with TRBD2 identical over 10 bases. The CDR3 extends over 14 amino acids. The V gene's germline CDR1 is DFQATT and CDR2 SNEGSKA (reference sequence). V shed 6 bases and J 7 bases; nucleotides not matched to a gene: 9. CDR3 DNA sequence: TGCAGTGCCTTCGGACTAGCGGAAGATAATGAGCAGTTCTTC. It encodes CSAFGLAEDNEQFF.

CDR3 sequence reads: CASSDRADSPLHF. CDR3 coding DNA: TGTGCCAGCAGTGACAGGGCGGATTCACCCCTCCACTTT. This chain links TRBV25-1 with TRBJ1-6; possible D gene TRBD1, 5 bases. Germline assignment: CDR1 MGHDK and CDR2 SYGVNS. Trimming left V 3 bases short and J 8 bases short, with 8 bases between. The CDR3 is 13 amino acids.

This clonotype was seen a few times. V is TRBV20-1 and J is TRBJ1-1; no firm D call. The CDR3 covers 15 residues. V lost 3 bases and J lost 1, with 15 bases in between. From germline, CDR1 is DFQATT and CDR2 SNEGSKA (reference sequence). CDR3 amino acids: CSASGGWGANTEAFF. CDR3 DNA: TGCAGTGCTAGTGGAGGTTGGGGAGCGAACACTGAAGCTTTCTTT.

This chain connects TRBV7-9 to TRBJ2-7; D uncertain. The CDR3 has 12 amino acids. Germline V CDR1 and CDR2: SEHNR, FQNEAQ (reference sequence). V gave up 5 bases and J gave up 3 bases, with 8 bases separating them. CDR3: CASSQALYEQYF. The CDR3 coding sequence is TGTGCCAGCAGCCAGGCGCTCTACGAGCAGTACTTC.

This clonotype appeared a few times. The chain links TRBV7-8 to TRBJ1-1; D not resolved. V lost 4 bases to trimming and J lost 2 bases, with 14 bases between them. The CDR3 spans 15 residues. Germline-derived CDR1 and CDR2 are SGHVS and FQNEAQ. The DNA for the CDR3 is TGTGCCAGCAGCTACGTCCTCACCTCTAACACTGAAGCTTTCTTT. It encodes CASSYVLTSNTEAFF. The variable domain in full, with the rest retrieved from reference TRBV7-8 and TRBJ1-1, is GAGVSQSPRYKVAKRGQDVALRCDPISGHVSLFWYQQALGQGPEFLTYFQNEAQLDKSGLPSDRFFAERPEGSVSTLKIQRTQQEDSAVYLCASSYVLTSNTEAFFGQGTRLTVV.

J is TRBJ2-7 and V is TRBV30; the D gene is possibly TRBD2 (6 bases). V was shortened by 7 bases and J by 3 bases, with 19 bases between the two germline ends. The CDR3 is made up of 14 amino acids. CDR1 GTSNPN and CDR2 SVGIG come from the germline V gene (reference sequence). CDR3 region: CALVPPGVGYEQYF. The CDR3 DNA reads TGTGCCTTGGTCCCCCCGGGGGTTGGCTACGAGCAGTACTTC.

This clonotype was picked up a small number of times. The rearrangement joins TRBV7-2 to TRBJ1-1; TRBD1 might be the D (5 bases). The V gene lost 3 bases and the J gene lost 11 bases, with 13 bases spanning the gap. The CDR3 sequence is 12 residues long. Germline V gives CDR1 SGHTA, CDR2 FQGNSA. The CDR3 DNA follows: TGTGCCAGCAGCTTCTCGGGGCGGAGGGCTTTCTTT. Translation gives CASSFSGRRAFF.

The CDR3 coding sequence is TGTGCCAGTAAAGGCGGGAGCTCCTACAATGAGCAGTTCTTC. Translated: CASKGGSSYNEQFF. The chain carries TRBV19 and TRBJ2-1; 7 positions match TRBD2. The CDR3 spans 14 residues. Germline values: CDR1 LNHDA, CDR2 SQIVND (reference sequence). After removal of 7 bases from V and 0 bases from J, the junction contained 3 bases not matched to a gene.

The chain's CDR3 is CASRLAGNQETQYF. CDR3 in DNA: TGTGCCAGCAGACTAGCGGGAAACCAAGAGACCCAGTACTTC. The gene calls are TRBV6-2 or TRBV6-3 and TRBJ2-5, with 10 bases aligning to TRBD2. This CDR3 is built from 14 residues. The germline V gene has CDR1 MNHEY and CDR2 SVGEGT. Trimming took 6 bases from V and 0 from J; bases not matched to a gene: 1.

This clonotype was observed a few times. The V and J genes are TRBV6-1 and TRBJ2-3; D is possibly TRBD2 (6 bases). Per the germline V gene, CDR1 is MNHNS and CDR2 is SASEGT. With 6 bases removed from V and 0 bases from J, the gap between germline ends came to 13 bases. This CDR3 has 15 amino acids. CDR3 coding DNA: TGTGCCAGCAGGCCCCGCGGGGCTAGCACAGATACGCAGTATTTT. As protein: CASRPRGASTDTQYF.

The chain uses TRBV20-1 and TRBJ2-1; 7 nucleotides agree with TRBD2. V dropped 5 bases and J dropped 8; count of bases not matched to a gene: 9. The CDR3 contains 13 residues. Germline V gives CDR1 DFQATT, CDR2 SNEGSKA (reference sequence). The DNA for the CDR3 is TGCAGTGCTGCTAGCGGAGGCGGGGATGAGCAGTTCTTC. It specifies CSAASGGGDEQFF.

This chain links TRBV5-5 with TRBJ2-5; D may be TRBD2 (6 bases). Trimming took off 0 bases at V and 6 bases at J, with 18 bases between the two ends. The CDR3 has 16 residues. In germline, CDR1 is SGHKS, CDR2 YYEKEE (reference sequence). In DNA form, the CDR3 reads TGTGCCAGCAGCTTGGAGGGAGGTGGGAGTAGAAAGACCCAGTACTTC. Its translation is CASSLEGGGSRKTQYF.

The chain recombines TRBV27 with TRBJ2-7; either TRBD1 or TRBD2 may supply D (5 bases each). V shed 3 bases and J shed 4 bases, with 13 bases lying between them. Germline V gives CDR1 MNHEY, CDR2 SMNVEV (reference sequence). The CDR3 totals 14 residues. The CDR3 DNA is TGTGCCAGCAGTTTGAGGGGTTTAGTGTACGAGCAGTACTTC. Its translation is CASSLRGLVYEQYF.

V and J are TRBV18 and TRBJ2-2; D remains unclear. This CDR3 region has 15 residues. Germline lookup yields CDR1 KGHSH and CDR2 LQKENI. Trimming stripped 0 bases from V and 5 bases from J, with 10 bases between. The CDR3 DNA follows: TGTGCCAGCTCACCACCCGGAACCCTTACCGGGGAGCTGTTTTTT. It specifies CASSPPGTLTGELFF. The full variable domain, with the rest looked up from reference TRBV18 and TRBJ2-2, is NAGVMQNPRHLVRRRGQEARLRCSPMKGHSHVYWYRQLPEEGLKFMVYLQKENIIDESGMPKERFSAEFPKEGPSILRIQQVVRGDSAAYFCASSPPGTLTGELFFGEGSRLTVL.

There are a few counts of this clonotype. The chain couples TRBV10-3 to TRBJ2-5, with a possible D match to TRBD1 (6 bases). The CDR3 covers 13 residues. CDR1 is ENHRY and CDR2 is SYGVKD in the germline V gene. Trimming took off 6 bases at V and 5 bases at J, with 13 bases between the two ends. CDR3 sequence (DNA): TGTGCCATCAGACAGGGCGGAAACGAGACCCAGTACTTC. It encodes CAIRQGGNETQYF.

J is TRBJ2-5 and V is TRBV3-1, with D perhaps matching TRBD1 (6 bases). Germline values: CDR1 LGHDT, CDR2 YNNKEL (reference sequence). This CDR3 spans 13 amino acids. Between the trimmed V and J ends, which lost 7 bases and 5 bases, there was a span of 14 bases. As DNA, the CDR3 is TGTGCCAGCAACTACAGGGTCGACGAGACCCAGTACTTC. The encoded protein is CASNYRVDETQYF.

The chain carries TRBV11-2 and TRBJ2-1; TRBD2 agrees at 12 bases. Germline V lookup: CDR1 SGHAT, CDR2 FQNNGV. The CDR3 consists of 18 residues. V lost 4 bases to trimming and J lost 2 bases; unmatched junction nucleotides: 9. The CDR3 sequence: CASSWVPLAGGPYNEQFF. CDR3 bases: TGTGCCAGCAGCTGGGTTCCGCTAGCGGGAGGGCCCTACAATGAGCAGTTCTTC.